This T cell receptor beta chain was recorded in a study of vaccination effects on CD4 cells after COVID-19 (dated by TCRdb to 2022 to 2024). Study-wide context: Each participant received two doses of an mRNA SARS-CoV-2 vaccine, either BNT162b2 or mRNA-1273. The study compared SARS-CoV-2 spike-specific CD4+ TCR repertoires before and after mRNA vaccination in COVID-19 convalescent patients and infection-naive vaccine recipients. Altogether, 10 COVID-19 convalescent patients and a few SARS-CoV-2-naive healthy vaccine recipients made up the full study. In the study, cultures from other donors were sequenced using the Oncomine TCR Beta short-read assay on an Illumina iSeq 100. Results and caveats for the whole study, not just this receptor: The study was limited by a small number of convalescent patients, and early post-infection timepoints were lacking. Marked clonal contraction was observed in both infection-induced and vaccine-induced clones at late post-vaccination timepoints, consistent with waning T cell responses. Among healthy vaccine recipients, nearly all vaccine-induced clones were SARS-CoV-2 mono-reactive, and only 1 of 255 was cross-reactive with common cold coronaviruses.

The CDR3 runs 13 residues from the cysteine to the phenylalanine. The retained sequence is limited to the CDR3, 39 bases, with the frame set at the first base. The germline ends are 16 bases apart after V is trimmed by 11 bases and J by 2 bases. In the germline V gene (reference sequence), CDR1 corresponds to LNHDA and CDR2 to SQIVND. Libraries were made using the immunoSEQ multiplex PCR assay. DNA from the cultured and isolated CD4+ T cells underwent TCR beta CDR3 sequencing. In the paper's pipeline: Non-productive TCR sequences were removed, reads were trimmed to the CDR3 region, and CDR3s of at least 7 amino acids were retained. Antigen-specific clonotypes were identified with the MANAFEST web app by comparing expansion in peptide wells against reference cultures. To count as positive, a clone had to show expansion at FDR<0.05 compared with the reference and with all other wells, an odds ratio above 5, and a frequency above 0.1% in two replicate wells. A clonotype was defined as cross-reactive if the clonotype was significantly expanded both in SARS-CoV-2 spike wells and in at least one common cold coronavirus spike condition. Using the stringdist R package, CDR3 similarity was measured by Levenshtein distance, and unrooted trees were constructed with ape in R 3.6.1. Entries here come from immuneACCESS through TCRdb and include only in-frame sequences with V and J called. Some clones fail to appear in such tables; in the studies checked, an unresolved V gene covers under half of the shortfall, and the cause of the remainder is unknown. V and J calls plus clone size are reproduced from that table; the DNA served to infer D and trimming. The sample has more than 20,000 clones on record, 55% to 75% of them singletons. Of the sample, about 12% falls within the top ten clones.

In the ViraFEST assay, PBMC were stimulated with viral peptide pools, and TCR sequencing was then used to find antigen-specific CD4+ T cell clonotypes based on their expansion. After about 9 days of culture, CD4+ T cells were isolated with the EasySep CD4+ T cell isolation kit. Healthy vaccine recipients had no prior SARS-CoV-2 infection, confirmed by negative nucleocapsid antibodies before and after vaccination. Some 2 million PBMC per well were cultured with about 9 ug/ml peptides in IMDM containing roughly 5% human AB serum, approximately 9.9 IU/ml IL-2 and gentamicin. On days 3 and 7, half of the culture medium was replaced with fresh IL-2-containing medium. Each peptide stimulation condition was cultured in triplicate wells unless otherwise noted. PBMC were separated from whole blood using Ficoll-Paque Plus gradient centrifugation and were then either cryopreserved at -140C or used fresh. Overlapping peptide pools spanned the spike proteins of SARS-CoV-2 and the common cold coronaviruses HCoV-NL63, HCoV-OC43 and HCoV-229E. The QIAamp micro DNA kit was used to extract genomic DNA from the cultured CD4+ T cells.

In the case of this clone: Its binding antigen is unknown. No base quality information exists; no much larger clone differs at one position.

This clonotype originated in a human donor who received a COVID-19 vaccine. Sequenced material: CD4+ T cells from PBMCs cultured with HCoV-OC43 spike peptides, taken before COVID-19 vaccination. According to the study, the label for this sample's cell subset or site signals: HCoV-OC43 spike overlapping peptide pool stimulation. The chain employs TRBV19 and TRBJ2-7; the D gene identity is not certain. Here is the DNA: TGTGCCGGGCCTCCTCAGCAGGCCTACGAGCAGTACTTC. This yields the protein CAGPPQQAYEQYF.